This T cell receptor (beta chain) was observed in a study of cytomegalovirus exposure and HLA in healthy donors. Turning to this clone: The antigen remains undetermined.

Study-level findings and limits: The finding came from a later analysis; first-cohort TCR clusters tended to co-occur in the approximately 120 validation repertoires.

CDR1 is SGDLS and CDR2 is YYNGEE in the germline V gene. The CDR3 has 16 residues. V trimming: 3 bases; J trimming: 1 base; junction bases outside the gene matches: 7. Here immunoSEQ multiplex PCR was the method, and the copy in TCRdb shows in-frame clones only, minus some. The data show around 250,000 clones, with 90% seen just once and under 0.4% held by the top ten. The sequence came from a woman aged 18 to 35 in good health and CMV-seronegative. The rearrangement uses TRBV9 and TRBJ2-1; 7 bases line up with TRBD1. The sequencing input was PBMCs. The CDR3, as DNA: TGTGCCAGCAGCGGAATCCGGGACAGTTCCTACAATGAGCAGTTCTTC. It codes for CASSGIRDSSYNEQFF.